Listed below are T cell receptor beta chains from one sample, sequenced in a study of PD-L1 blockade in urothelial cancer. Sequenced by immunoSEQ multiplex PCR; TCRdb stores in-frame clones only, minus some. The sample lists 100,000 to 150,000 clones, more than 70% occurring once. The sample in question was PBMCs, obtained around atezolizumab (anti-PD-L1) treatment. These receptors came from a man between 45 and 60 years old with urothelial cancer. Each CDR3 is given without its conserved first and last residue.

V gene	J gene	CDR3 protein
TRBV4-2	TRBJ2-7	ASSQDIGRLAGAYEQY
TRBV5-8	TRBJ1-4	ASSFRATTNEKLF
TRBV7-3	TRBJ2-3	ASSIQGTSTDTQY
TRBV11-1	TRBJ1-4	ASTGQGHEKLF
TRBV28	TRBJ2-1	ASSPYLGREAGNEQF
TRBV30	TRBJ1-5	AWGRGGNQPQH
TRBV11-2	TRBJ1-1	ASSLEPGGHTEAF
TRBV29-1	TRBJ2-7	SVETGLSYEQY
TRBV27	TRBJ1-5	ASSLGLDSNQPQH
TRBV30	TRBJ1-5	AWGSGAFGNQPQH
TRBV7-3	TRBJ2-1	ASSLSGTSGSREQF
TRBV19	TRBJ1-5	ASRDQGQVNQPQH
TRBV28	TRBJ2-1	ASTGAGGTYNEQF
TRBV4-2	TRBJ2-1	ASSQGTGGFYNEQF
TRBV5-1	TRBJ2-3	ASSLSGDTQY
TRBV14	TRBJ1-5	ASSQVTGPQH
TRBV11-2	TRBJ1-1	ASSSIATSRDTEAF
TRBV7-9	TRBJ1-1	ASSTNPTGVVAF
TRBV11-2	TRBJ1-2	ASSPDRSYGYT